This TCR beta chain was documented in a study of cytomegalovirus exposure and HLA in healthy donors. Findings and caveats of the study: In a later analysis, specific HLA alleles were associated with approximately 16,000 TCR beta sequences at a 0.05 false discovery rate. The study flagged roughly 150 TCR beta chains as cytomegalovirus-associated. In a later analysis, across HLA loci, associated TCR counts were highest for DRB1, lowest for HLA-C. The authors later linked a missense DCLRE1C variant to TCR beta V- and J-gene trimming.

This clone was recorded only once. The antigen is undetermined. PCR used 60 Vbeta primers and 13 Jbeta primers. Only in-frame clones appear in the TCRdb table, and some are missing; sequencing was by immunoSEQ multiplex PCR. The data hold under 200,000 clones, with 70% to 90% observed a single time. The TCR was taken from a woman between 18 and 29 years old in good health and CMV-seronegative. The specimen was PBMCs.

For the CDR3, the DNA is TGTGCCAGCAGCTTCGCTGGACTAGCGGGAGTAGAGCAGTTCTTC. Protein sequence: CASSFAGLAGVEQFF. The chain uses TRBV7-8 and TRBJ2-1; 13 nucleotides align to TRBD2. Germline CDR1 is SGHVS and CDR2 is FQNEAQ. The CDR3 extends over 15 amino acids. J lost 10 bases, V lost 3 bases, and 6 bases had no gene match.